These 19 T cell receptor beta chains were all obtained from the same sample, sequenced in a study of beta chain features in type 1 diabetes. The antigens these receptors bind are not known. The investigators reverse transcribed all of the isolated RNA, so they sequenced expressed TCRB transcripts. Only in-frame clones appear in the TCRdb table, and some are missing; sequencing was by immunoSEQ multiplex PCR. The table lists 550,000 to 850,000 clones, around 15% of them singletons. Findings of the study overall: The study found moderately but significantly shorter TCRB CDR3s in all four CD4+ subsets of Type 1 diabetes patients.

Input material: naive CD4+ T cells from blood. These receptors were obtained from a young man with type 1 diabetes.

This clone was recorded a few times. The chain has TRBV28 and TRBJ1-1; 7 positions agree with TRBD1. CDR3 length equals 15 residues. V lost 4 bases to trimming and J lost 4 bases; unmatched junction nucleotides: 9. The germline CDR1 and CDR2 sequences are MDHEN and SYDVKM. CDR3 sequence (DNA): TGTGCCAGCAGTTCCACAGGGGTATCCTCCACTGAAGCTTTCTTT. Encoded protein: CASSSTGVSSTEAFF.

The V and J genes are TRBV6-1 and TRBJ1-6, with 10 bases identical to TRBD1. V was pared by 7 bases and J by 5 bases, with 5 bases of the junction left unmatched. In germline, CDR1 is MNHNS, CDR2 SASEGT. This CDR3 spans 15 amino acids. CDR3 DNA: TGTGCCAGCATTCGGGACAGGGGCGATAATTCACCCCTCCACTTT. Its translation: CASIRDRGDNSPLHF.

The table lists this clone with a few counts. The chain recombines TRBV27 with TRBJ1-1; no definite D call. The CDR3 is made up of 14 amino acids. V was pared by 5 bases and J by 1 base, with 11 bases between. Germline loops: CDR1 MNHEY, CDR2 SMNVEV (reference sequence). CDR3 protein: CASSLLDPNTEAFF. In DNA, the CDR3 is TGTGCCAGCAGTCTACTGGACCCGAACACTGAAGCTTTCTTT.

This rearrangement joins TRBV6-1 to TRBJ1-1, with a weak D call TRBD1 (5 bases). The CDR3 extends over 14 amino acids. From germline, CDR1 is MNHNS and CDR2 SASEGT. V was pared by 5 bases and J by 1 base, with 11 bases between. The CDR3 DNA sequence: TGTGCCAGCAGTCCCGACACAGGGAACACTGAAGCTTTCTTT. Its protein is CASSPDTGNTEAFF.

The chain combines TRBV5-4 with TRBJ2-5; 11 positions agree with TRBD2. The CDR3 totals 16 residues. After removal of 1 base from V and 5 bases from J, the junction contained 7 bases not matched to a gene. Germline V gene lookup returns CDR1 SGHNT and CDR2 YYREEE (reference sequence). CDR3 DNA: TGTGCCAGCAGCTTGACTAGCGGGGGAACCTGGGAGACCCAGTACTTC. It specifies CASSLTSGGTWETQYF.

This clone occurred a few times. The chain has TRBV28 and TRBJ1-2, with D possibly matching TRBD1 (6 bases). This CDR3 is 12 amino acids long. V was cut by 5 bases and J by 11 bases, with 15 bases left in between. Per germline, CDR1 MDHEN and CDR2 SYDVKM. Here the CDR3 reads CASSPQGLGYTF. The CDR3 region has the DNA TGTGCCAGCAGTCCACAGGGACTCGGATACACCTTC.

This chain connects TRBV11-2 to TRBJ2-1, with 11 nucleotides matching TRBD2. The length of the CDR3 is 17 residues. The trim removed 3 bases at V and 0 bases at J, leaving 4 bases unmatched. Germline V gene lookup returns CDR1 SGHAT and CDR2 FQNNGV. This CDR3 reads CASSFLSGGASYNEQFF. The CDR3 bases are TGTGCCAGCAGCTTCCTTAGCGGGGGGGCCTCCTACAATGAGCAGTTCTTC. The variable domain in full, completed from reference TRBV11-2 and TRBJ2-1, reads EAGVAQSPRYKIIEKRQSVAFWCNPISGHATLYWYQQILGQGPKLLIQFQNNGVVDDSQLPKDRFSAERLKGVDSTLKIQPAKLEDSAVYLCASSFLSGGASYNEQFFGPGTRLTVL.

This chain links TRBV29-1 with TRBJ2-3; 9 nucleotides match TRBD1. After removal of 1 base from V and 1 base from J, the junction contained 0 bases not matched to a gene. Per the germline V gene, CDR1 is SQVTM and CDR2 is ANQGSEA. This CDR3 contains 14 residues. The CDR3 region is CSVEGTGGTDTQYF. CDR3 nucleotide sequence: TGCAGCGTTGAAGGGACAGGGGGCACAGATACGCAGTATTTT.

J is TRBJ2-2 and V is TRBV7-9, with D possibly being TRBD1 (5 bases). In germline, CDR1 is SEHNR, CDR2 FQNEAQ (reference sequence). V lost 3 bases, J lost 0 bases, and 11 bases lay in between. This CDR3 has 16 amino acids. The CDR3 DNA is TGTGCCAGCAGCTTTAGACAGAACCCGAACACCGGGGAGCTGTTTTTT. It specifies CASSFRQNPNTGELFF.

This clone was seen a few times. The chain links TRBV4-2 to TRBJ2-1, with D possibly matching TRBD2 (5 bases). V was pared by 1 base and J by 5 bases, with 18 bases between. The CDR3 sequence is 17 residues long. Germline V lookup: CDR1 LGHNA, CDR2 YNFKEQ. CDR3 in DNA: TGTGCCAGCAGCCAAGCCCGGGATTCACTGTTAAACAATGAGCAGTTCTTC. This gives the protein CASSQARDSLLNNEQFF.

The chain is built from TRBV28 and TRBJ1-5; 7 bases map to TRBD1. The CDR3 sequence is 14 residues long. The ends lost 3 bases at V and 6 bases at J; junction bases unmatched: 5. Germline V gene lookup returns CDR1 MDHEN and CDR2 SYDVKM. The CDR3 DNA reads TGTGCCAGCAGTTTGGTGGCAGGGGGTCAGCCCCAGCATTTT. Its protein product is CASSLVAGGQPQHF.

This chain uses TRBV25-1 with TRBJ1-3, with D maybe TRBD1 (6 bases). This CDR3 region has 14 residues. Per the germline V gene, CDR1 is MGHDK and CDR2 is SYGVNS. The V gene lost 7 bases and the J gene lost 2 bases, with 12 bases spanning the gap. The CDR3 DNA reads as TGTGCCAGCACACGGGACACTCCTGGAAACACCATATATTTT. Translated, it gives CASTRDTPGNTIYF. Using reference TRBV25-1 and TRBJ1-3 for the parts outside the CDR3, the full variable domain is EADIYQTPRYLVIGTGKKITLECSQTMGHDKMYWYQQDPGMELHLIHYSYGVNSTEKGDLSSESTVSRIRTEHFPLTLESARPSHTSQYLCASTRDTPGNTIYFGEGSWLTVV.

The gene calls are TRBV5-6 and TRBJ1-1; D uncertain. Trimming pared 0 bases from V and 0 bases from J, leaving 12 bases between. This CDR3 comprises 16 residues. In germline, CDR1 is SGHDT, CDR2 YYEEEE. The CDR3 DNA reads TGTGCCAGCAGCTTGGAGGAGAACGTCATGAACACTGAAGCTTTCTTT. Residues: CASSLEENVMNTEAFF.

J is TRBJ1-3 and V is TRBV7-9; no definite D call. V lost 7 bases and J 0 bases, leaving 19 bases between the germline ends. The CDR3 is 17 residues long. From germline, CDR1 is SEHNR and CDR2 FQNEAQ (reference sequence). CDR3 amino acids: CASTQVGAFSSGNTIYF. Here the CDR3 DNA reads TGTGCCAGCACCCAGGTGGGTGCATTCTCCTCTGGAAACACCATATATTTT.

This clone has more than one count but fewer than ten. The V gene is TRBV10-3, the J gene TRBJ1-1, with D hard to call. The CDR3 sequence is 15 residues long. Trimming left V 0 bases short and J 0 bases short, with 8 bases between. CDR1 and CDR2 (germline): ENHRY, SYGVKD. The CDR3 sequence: CAISESGNMNTEAFF. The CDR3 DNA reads TGTGCCATCAGTGAGTCGGGGAATATGAACACTGAAGCTTTCTTT.

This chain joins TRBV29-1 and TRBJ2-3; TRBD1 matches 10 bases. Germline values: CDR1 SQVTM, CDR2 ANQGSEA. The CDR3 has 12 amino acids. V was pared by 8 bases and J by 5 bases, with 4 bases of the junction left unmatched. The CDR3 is CSIGQGGDTQYF. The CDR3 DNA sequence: TGCAGCATCGGACAGGGGGGAGATACGCAGTATTTT.

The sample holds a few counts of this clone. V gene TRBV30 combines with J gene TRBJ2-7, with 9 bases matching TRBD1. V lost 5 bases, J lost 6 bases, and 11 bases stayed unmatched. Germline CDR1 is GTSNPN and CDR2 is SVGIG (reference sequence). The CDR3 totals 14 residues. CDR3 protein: CAWARRTGAAEQYF. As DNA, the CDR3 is TGTGCCTGGGCCCGAAGGACAGGGGCGGCCGAGCAGTACTTC.

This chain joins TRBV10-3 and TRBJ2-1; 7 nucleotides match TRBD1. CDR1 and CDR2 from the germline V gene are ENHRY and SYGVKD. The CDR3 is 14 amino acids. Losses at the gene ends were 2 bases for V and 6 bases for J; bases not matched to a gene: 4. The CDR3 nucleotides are TGTGCCATCAGTGAGGGCCGGACAGGCAATGAGCAGTTCTTC. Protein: CAISEGRTGNEQFF.

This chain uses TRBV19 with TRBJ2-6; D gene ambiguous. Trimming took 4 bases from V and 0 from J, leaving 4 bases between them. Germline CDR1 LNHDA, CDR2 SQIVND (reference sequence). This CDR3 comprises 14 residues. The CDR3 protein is CASSTNSGANVLTF. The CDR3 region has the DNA TGTGCCAGTAGTACGAACTCTGGGGCCAACGTCCTGACTTTC. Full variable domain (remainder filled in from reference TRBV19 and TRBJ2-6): DGGITQSPKYLFRKEGQNVTLSCEQNLNHDAMYWYRQDPGQGLRLIYYSQIVNDFQKGDIAEGYSVSREKKESFPLTVTSAQKNPTAFYLCASSTNSGANVLTFGAGSRLTVL.